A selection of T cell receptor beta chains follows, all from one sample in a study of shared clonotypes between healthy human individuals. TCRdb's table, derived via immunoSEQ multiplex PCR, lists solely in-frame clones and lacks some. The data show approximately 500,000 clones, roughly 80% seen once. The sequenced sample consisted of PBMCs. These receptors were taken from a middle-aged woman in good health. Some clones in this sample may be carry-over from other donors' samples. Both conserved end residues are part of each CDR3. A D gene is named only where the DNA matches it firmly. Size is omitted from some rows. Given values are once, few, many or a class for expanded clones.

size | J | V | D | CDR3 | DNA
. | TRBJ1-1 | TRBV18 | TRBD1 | CASSPPNRGDTEAFF | TGTGCCAGCTCACCACCGAACAGGGGGGACACTGAAGCTTTCTTT
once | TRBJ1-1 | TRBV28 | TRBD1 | CASTPRTGHTEAFF | TGTGCCAGCACCCCTAGGACAGGCCACACTGAAGCTTTCTTT
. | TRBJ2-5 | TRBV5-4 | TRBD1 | CASSPDREETQYF | TGTGCCAGCAGCCCGGACAGGGAGGAGACCCAGTACTTC
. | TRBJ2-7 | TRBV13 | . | CASSPNPDAYEQYF | TGTGCCAGCAGCCCCAACCCCGACGCCTACGAGCAGTACTTC
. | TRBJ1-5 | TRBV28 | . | CASSLTPGANQPQHF | TGTGCCAGCAGTTTGACCCCAGGGGCTAATCAGCCCCAGCATTTT
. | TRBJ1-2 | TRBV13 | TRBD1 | CASSVGQGATNYGYTF | TGTGCCAGCAGCGTGGGACAGGGGGCTACTAACTATGGCTACACCTTC
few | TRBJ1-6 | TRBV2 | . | CASGGSYNSPLHF | TGTGCCAGCGGCGGCTCCTATAATTCACCCCTCCACTTT
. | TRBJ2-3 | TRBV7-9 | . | CASSAVMLPCGADTQYF | TGTGCCAGCAGCGCCGTGATGCTGCCGTGTGGCGCAGATACGCAATATTTT
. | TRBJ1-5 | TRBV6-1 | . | CASRIGPLSNQPQHF | TGTGCCAGCAGGATCGGGCCTCTTTCTAATCAGCCCCAGCATTTT
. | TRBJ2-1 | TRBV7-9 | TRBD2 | CASSWTAGARNEQFF | TGTGCCAGCAGCTGGACTGCGGGAGCTCGGAATGAGCAGTTCTTC
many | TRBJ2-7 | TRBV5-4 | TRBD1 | CASSQKTGNPYEQYF | TGTGCCAGCAGCCAGAAGACAGGGAATCCCTACGAGCAGTACTTC
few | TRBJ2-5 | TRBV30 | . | CAWSVSGGSETQYF | TGTGCCTGGAGTGTAAGTGGGGGCAGTGAGACCCAGTACTTC
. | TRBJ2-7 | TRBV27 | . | CASSLEGGHSYEQYF | TGTGCCAGCAGTTTAGAGGGGGGTCACAGCTACGAGCAGTACTTC
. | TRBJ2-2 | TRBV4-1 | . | CASSQGRAGELFF | TGCGCCAGCAGCCAGGGGAGAGCCGGGGAGCTGTTTTTT
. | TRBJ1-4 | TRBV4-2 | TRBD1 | CASSQVGQGKEELFF | TGTGCCAGCAGCCAAGTCGGACAGGGGAAGGAAGAACTGTTTTTT
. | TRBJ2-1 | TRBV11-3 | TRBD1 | CASSLDPGTGRDYEQFF | TGTGCCAGCAGCTTAGATCCTGGGACAGGGCGCGACTATGAGCAGTTCTTC
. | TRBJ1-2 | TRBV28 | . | CASSPGVSYGYTF | TGTGCCAGCAGCCCGGGGGTATCGTATGGCTACACCTTC
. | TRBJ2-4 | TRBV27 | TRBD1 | CASSPPGYRGRENIQYF | TGTGCCAGCAGTCCACCAGGCTACAGGGGGCGCGAAAACATTCAGTACTTC
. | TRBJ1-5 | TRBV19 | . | CASSRLQGRGANQPQHF | TGTGCCAGTAGTAGGTTGCAGGGGAGAGGGGCAAATCAGCCCCAGCATTTT
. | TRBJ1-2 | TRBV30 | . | CAWSVGRGYYGYTF | TGTGCCTGGAGTGTAGGTAGGGGGTACTATGGCTACACCTTC
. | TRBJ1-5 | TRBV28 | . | CASSTDRTNSNQPQHF | TGTGCCAGCAGCACCGACAGGACTAATAGCAATCAGCCCCAGCATTTT
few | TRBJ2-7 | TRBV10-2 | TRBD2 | CASRTSGGSYEQYF | TGCGCCAGCAGGACTAGCGGAGGATCCTACGAGCAGTACTTC
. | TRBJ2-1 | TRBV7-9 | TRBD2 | CASSLVSGIYNEQFF | TGTGCCAGCAGCTTAGTTAGCGGGATATACAATGAGCAGTTCTTC
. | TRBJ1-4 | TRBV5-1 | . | CASSFEGNEKLFF | TGCGCCAGCAGCTTCGAGGGAAATGAAAAACTGTTTTTT
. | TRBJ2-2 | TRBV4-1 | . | CASSQLNTGELFF | TGCGCCAGCAGCCAACTGAACACCGGGGAGCTGTTTTTT
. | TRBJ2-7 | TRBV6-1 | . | CASSEGGVRNYEQYF | TGTGCCAGCAGTGAAGGCGGGGTCCGAAACTACGAGCAGTACTTC
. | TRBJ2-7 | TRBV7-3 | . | CASSLAEGALYEQYF | TGTGCCAGCAGCTTAGCAGAAGGGGCGCTCTACGAGCAGTACTTC
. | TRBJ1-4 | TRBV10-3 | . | CATRGPTEANEKLFF | TGTGCCACCCGCGGGCCAACGGAAGCTAATGAAAAACTGTTTTTT
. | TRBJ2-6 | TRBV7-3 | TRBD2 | CASSLRGTSGRNSGANVLTF | TGTGCCAGCAGCTTAAGGGGGACTAGCGGGAGAAACTCTGGGGCCAACGTCCTGACTTTC
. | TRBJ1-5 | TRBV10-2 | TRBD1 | CASSGTGVWQPQHF | TGCGCCAGCAGTGGGACAGGGGTCTGGCAGCCCCAGCATTTT
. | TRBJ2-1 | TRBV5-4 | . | CASSAQHNEQFF | TGTGCCAGCAGCGCACAACACAATGAGCAGTTCTTC
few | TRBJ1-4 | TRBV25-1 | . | CASSELGFATNEKLFF | TGTGCCAGCAGTGAATTAGGGTTTGCAACTAATGAAAAACTGTTTTTT
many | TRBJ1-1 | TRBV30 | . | CAWSASLTSTLGTEAFF | TGTGCCTGGAGCGCCAGTCTTACCTCAACCTTGGGCACTGAAGCTTTCTTT
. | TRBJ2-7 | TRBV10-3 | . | CAIKRTDGSYEQYF | TGTGCCATCAAGAGGACGGACGGTTCCTACGAGCAGTACTTC
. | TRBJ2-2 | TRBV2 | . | CASSQGLQSGELFF | TGTGCCAGCAGTCAGGGACTCCAGTCTGGGGAGCTGTTTTTT
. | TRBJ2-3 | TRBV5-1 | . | CASSYTGSDTQYF | TGCGCCAGCAGTTATACAGGGTCAGATACGCAGTATTTT
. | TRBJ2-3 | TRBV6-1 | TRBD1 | CASSQRTGGTDTQYF | TGTGCCAGCAGTCAACGGACAGGGGGCACAGATACGCAGTATTTT
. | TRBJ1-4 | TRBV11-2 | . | CASSPSQAFYEKLFF | TGTGCCAGCAGCCCGTCGCAGGCATTTTATGAAAAACTGTTTTTT
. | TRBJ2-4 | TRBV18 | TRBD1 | CASSPPGTGINSIQYF | TGTGCCAGCTCACCACCGGGGACAGGTATTAATAGCATTCAGTACTTC
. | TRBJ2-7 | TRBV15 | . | CATSRAVAAPWEQYF | TGTGCCACCAGCAGGGCCGTAGCGGCCCCCTGGGAGCAGTACTTC